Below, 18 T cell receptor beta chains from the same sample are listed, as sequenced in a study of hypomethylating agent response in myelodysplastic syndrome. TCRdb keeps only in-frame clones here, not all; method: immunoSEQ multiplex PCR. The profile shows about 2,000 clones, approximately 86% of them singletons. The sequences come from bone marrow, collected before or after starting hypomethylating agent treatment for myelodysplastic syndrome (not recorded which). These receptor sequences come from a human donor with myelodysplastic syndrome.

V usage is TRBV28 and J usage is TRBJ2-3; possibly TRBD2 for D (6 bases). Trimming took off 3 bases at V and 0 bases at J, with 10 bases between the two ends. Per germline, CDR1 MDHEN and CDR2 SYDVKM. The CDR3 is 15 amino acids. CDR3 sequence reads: CASSLDGTSTDTQYF. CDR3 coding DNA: TGTGCCAGCAGTTTGGACGGGACTAGCACAGATACGCAGTATTTT.

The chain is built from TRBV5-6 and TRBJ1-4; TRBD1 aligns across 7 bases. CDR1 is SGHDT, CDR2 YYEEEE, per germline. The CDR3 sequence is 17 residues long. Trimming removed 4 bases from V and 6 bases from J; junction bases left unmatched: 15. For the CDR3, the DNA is TGTGCCAGCAGCGCCGTGGGGTCAGGGGGTCGCGATGAAAAACTGTTTTTT. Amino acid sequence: CASSAVGSGGRDEKLFF.

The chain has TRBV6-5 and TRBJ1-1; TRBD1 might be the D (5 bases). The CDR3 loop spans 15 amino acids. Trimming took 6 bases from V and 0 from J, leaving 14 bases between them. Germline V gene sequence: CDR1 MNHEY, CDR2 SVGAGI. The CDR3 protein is CASRSRDHMNTEAFF. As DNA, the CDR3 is TGTGCCAGCAGGTCACGGGACCACATGAACACTGAAGCTTTCTTT.

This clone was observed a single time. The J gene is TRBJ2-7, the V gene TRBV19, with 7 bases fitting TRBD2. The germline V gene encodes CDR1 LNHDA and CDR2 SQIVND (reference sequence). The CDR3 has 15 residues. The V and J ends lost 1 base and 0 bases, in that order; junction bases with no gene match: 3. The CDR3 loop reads CASSIGGGSSYEQYF. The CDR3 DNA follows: TGTGCCAGTAGTATAGGCGGGGGAAGCTCCTACGAGCAGTACTTC. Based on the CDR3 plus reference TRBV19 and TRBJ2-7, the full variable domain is DGGITQSPKYLFRKEGQNVTLSCEQNLNHDAMYWYRQDPGQGLRLIYYSQIVNDFQKGDIAEGYSVSREKKESFPLTVTSAQKNPTAFYLCASSIGGGSSYEQYFGPGTRLTVT.

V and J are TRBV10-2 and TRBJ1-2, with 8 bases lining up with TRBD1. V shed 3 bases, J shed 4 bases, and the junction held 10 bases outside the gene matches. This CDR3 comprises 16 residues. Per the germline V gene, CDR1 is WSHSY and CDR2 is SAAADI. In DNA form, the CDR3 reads TGCGCCAGCAGTGATTTCGACAGGGGCCTTCTCTATGGCTACACCTTC. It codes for CASSDFDRGLLYGYTF.

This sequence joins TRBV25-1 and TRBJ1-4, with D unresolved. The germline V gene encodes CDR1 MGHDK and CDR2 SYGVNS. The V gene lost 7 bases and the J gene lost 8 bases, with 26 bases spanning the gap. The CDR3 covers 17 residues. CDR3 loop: CASTPFSFRFPREKLFF. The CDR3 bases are TGTGCCAGCACCCCTTTCTCTTTCAGGTTTCCGAGAGAAAAACTGTTTTTT.

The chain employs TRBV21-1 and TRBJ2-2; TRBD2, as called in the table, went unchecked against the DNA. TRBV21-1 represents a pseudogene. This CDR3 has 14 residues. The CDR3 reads CASSRRGNTGELFF. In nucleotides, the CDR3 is TGTGCCAGCAGCCGGCGGGGGAACACCGGGGAGCTGTTTTTT.

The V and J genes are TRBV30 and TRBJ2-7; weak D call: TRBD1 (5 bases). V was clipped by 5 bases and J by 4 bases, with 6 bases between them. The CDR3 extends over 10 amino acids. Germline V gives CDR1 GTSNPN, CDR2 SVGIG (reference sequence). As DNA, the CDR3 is TGTGCCTGGGCAGGGTACGAGCAGTACTTC. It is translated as CAWAGYEQYF.

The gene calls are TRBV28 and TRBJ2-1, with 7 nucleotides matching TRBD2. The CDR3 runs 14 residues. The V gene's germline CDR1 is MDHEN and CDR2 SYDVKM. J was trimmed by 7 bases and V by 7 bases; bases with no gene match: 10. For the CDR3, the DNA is TGTGCCAGCACCGGAGGCGGGGGAGGGAATGAGCAGTTCTTC. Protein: CASTGGGGGNEQFF.

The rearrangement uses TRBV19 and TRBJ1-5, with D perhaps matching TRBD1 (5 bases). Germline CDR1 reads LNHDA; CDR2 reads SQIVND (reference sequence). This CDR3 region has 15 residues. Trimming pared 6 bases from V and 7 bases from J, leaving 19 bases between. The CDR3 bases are TGTGCCAGTAGCGGCCAAGGGGCGCCCACCCAGCCCCAGCATTTT. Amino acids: CASSGQGAPTQPQHF.

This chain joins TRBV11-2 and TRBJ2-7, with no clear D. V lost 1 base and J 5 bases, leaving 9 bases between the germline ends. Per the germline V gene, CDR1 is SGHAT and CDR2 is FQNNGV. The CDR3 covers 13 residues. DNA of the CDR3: TGTGCCAGCAGCTTAGTAGGGCAAAACGAGCAGTACTTC. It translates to CASSLVGQNEQYF.

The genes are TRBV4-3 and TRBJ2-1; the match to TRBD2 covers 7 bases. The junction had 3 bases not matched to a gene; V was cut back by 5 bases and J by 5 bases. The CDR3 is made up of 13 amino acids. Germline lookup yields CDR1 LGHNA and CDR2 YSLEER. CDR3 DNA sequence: TGCGCCAGCAGCTCGGGACTAAACAATGAGCAGTTCTTC. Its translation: CASSSGLNNEQFF.

CDR3 DNA: TGTGCCAGCAGTACTGACCCTCAGGGGACCCAGTACTTC. As protein: CASSTDPQGTQYF. This chain uses TRBV2 with TRBJ2-5; a possible D gene is TRBD1 (5 bases). V was clipped by 5 bases and J by 7 bases, with 14 bases between them. There are 13 residues in the CDR3. CDR1 SNHLY and CDR2 FYNNEI come from the germline V gene.

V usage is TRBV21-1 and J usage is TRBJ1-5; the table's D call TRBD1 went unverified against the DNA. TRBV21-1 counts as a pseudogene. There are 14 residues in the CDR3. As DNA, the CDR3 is TGTGCCAGCAGCATTTGGCAGTCTAATCAGCCCCAGCATTTT. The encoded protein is CASSIWQSNQPQHF.

The CDR3 nucleotides are TGTGCCAGCGAAGAGACAGGGGGCACTATCTATGGCTACACCTTC. Translated: CASEETGGTIYGYTF. The J gene is TRBJ1-2, the V gene TRBV7-2, with 10 bases identical to TRBD1. This CDR3 is built from 15 residues. In germline, CDR1 is SGHTA, CDR2 FQGNSA. Germline trimming cut 8 bases from V and 4 bases from J; bases unmatched to any gene: 10.

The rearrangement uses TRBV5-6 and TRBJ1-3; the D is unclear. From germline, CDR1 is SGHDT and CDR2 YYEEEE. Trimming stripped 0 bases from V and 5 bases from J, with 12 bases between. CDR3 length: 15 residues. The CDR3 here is CASSLGVQFRNTIYF. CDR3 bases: TGTGCCAGCAGCTTGGGGGTCCAATTCAGAAACACCATATATTTT.

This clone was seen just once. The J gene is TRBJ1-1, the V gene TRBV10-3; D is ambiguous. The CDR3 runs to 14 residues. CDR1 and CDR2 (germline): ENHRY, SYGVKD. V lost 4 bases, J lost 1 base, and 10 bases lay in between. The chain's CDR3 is CAISVTAWNTEAFF. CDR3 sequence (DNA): TGTGCCATCAGTGTCACAGCATGGAACACTGAAGCTTTCTTT.

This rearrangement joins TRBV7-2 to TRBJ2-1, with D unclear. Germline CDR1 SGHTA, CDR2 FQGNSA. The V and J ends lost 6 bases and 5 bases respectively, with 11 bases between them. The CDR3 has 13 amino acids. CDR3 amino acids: CASRIQPNNEQFF. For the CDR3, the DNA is TGTGCCAGCAGGATCCAGCCAAACAATGAGCAGTTCTTC.